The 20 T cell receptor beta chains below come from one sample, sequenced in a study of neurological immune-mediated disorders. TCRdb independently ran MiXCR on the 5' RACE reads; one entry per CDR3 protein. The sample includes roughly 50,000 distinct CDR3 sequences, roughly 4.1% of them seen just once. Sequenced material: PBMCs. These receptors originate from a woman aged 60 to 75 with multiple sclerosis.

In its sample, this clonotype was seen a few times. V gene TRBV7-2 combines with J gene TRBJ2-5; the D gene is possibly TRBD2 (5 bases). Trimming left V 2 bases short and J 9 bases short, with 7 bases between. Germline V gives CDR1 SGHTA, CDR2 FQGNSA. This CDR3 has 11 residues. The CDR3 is CASSLNGAQYF. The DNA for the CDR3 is TGTGCCAGCAGCTTAAACGGGGCCCAGTACTTC.

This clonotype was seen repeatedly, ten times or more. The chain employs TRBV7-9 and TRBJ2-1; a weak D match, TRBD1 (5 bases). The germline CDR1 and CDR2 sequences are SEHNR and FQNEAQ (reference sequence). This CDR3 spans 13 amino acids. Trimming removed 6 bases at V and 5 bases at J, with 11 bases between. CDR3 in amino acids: CASRGQGNNEQFF. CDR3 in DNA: TGTGCCAGCAGGGGGCAGGGAAACAATGAGCAGTTCTTC.

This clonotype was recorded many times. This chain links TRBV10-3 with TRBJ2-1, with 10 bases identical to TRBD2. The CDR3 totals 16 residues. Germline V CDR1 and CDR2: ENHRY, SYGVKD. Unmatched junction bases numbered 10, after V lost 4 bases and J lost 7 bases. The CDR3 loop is CAISGRLAGEPNEQFF. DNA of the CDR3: TGTGCCATCAGTGGCCGTCTAGCGGGAGAGCCTAATGAGCAGTTCTTC.

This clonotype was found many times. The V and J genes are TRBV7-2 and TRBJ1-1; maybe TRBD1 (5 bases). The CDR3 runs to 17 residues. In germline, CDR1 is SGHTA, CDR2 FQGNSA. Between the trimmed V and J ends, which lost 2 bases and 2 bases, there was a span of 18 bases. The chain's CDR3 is CASSLRGDLHTNTEAFF. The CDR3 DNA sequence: TGTGCCAGCAGCTTAAGGGGAGACCTTCATACAAACACTGAAGCTTTCTTT.

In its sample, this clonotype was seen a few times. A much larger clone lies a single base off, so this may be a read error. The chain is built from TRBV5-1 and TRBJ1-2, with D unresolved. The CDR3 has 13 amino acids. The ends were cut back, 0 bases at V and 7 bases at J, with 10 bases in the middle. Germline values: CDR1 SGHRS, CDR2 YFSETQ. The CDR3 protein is CASSLEGRIGYTF. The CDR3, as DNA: TGCGCCAGCAGCTTGGAAGGGAGGATTGGCTACACCTTC.

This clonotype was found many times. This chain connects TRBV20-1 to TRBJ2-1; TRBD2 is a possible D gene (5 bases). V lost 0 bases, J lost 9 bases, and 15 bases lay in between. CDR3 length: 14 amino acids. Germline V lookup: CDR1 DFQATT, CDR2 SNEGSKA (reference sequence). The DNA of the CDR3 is TGCAGTGCTAGAGATGGAAAGGCGGAGGCTGAGCAGTTCTTC. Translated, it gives CSARDGKAEAEQFF.

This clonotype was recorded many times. Here the CDR3 reads CAISESYQRGEQFF. CDR3 in DNA: TGTGCCATCAGTGAGTCATACCAGAGGGGTGAGCAGTTCTTC. The chain joins TRBV10-3 to TRBJ2-1, with D possibly being TRBD1 or TRBD2 (5 bases each). The V end was cut by 0 bases, the J end by 9 bases, with 12 bases between. The CDR3 contains 14 residues. The V gene's germline CDR1 is ENHRY and CDR2 SYGVKD.

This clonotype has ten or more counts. In DNA, the CDR3 is TGCGCCAGCAGTATACAGGGAAACACTGAAGCTTTCTTT. It yields the protein CASSIQGNTEAFF. The gene calls are TRBV4-1 and TRBJ1-1, with D possibly matching TRBD1 (6 bases). V lost 6 bases and J 2 bases, leaving 10 bases between the germline ends. Germline V gives CDR1 MGHRA, CDR2 YSYEKL. The CDR3 runs 13 residues.

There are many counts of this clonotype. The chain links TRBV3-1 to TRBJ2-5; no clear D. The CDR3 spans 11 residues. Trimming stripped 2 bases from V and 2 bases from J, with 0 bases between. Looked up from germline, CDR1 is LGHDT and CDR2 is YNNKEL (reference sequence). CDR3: CASSQQETQYF. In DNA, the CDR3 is TGTGCCAGCAGCCAACAAGAGACCCAGTACTTC.

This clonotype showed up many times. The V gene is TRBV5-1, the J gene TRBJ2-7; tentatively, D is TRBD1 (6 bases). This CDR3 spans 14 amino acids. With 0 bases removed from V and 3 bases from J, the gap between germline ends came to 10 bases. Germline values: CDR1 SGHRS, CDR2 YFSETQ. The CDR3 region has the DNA TGCGCCAGCAGCTTGGAGGTCAGGGGCTACGAGCAGTACTTC. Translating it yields CASSLEVRGYEQYF.

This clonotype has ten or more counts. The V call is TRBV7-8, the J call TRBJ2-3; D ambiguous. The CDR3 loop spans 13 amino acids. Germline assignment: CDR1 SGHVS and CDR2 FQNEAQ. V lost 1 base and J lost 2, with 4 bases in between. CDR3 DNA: TGTGCCAGCAGCTTAGGCCCCACAGATACGCAGTATTTT. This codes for CASSLGPTDTQYF.

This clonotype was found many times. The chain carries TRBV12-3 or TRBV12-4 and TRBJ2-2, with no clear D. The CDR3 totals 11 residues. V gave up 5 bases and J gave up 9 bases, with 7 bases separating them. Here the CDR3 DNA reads TGTGCCAGCAGTCAGATGAGGGAGCTGTTTTTT. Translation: CASSQMRELFF.

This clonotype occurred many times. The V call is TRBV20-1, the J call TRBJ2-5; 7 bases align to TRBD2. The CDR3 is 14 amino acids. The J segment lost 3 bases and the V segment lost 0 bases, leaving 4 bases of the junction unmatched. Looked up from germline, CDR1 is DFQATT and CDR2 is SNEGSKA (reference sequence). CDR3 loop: CSARDGEGKETQYF. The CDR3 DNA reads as TGCAGTGCTAGAGATGGGGAGGGAAAAGAGACCCAGTACTTC.

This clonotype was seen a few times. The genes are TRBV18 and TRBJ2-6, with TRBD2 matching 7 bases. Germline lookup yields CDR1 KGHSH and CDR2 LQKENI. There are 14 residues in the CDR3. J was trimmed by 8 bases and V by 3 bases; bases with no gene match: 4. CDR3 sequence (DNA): TGTGCCAGCTCACCGGGGGGGGAGCCCAACGTCCTGACTTTC. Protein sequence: CASSPGGEPNVLTF.

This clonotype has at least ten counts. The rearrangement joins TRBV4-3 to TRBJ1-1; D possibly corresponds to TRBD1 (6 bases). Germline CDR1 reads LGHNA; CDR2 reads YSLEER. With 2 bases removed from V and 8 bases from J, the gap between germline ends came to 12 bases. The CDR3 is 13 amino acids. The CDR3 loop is CASSQNRDNEAFF. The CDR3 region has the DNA TGCGCCAGCAGCCAAAACCGGGACAACGAAGCTTTCTTT.

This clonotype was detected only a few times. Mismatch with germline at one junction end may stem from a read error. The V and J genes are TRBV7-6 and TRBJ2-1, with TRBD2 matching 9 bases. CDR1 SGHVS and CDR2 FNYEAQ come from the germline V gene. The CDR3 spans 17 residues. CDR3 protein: CASSKGFSSGDYNELFF. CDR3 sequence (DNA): TGTGCCAGCAGCAAGGGGTTTTCTAGCGGGGATTACAATGAGCTGTTCTTC.

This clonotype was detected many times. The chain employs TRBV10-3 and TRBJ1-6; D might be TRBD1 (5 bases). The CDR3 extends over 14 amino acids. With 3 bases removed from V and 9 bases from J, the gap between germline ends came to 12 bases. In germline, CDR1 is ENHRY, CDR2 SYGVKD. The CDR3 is CAISDRVRGSPLHF. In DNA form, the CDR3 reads TGTGCCATCAGTGACCGGGTGAGGGGTTCACCCCTCCACTTT.

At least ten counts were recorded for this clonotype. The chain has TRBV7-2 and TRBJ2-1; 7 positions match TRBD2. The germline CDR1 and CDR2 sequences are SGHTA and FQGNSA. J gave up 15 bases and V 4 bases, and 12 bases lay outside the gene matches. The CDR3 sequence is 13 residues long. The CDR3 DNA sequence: TGTGCCAGCAGCTCGGGACTACCTAGTTTTCTGTTCTTC. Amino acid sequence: CASSSGLPSFLFF.

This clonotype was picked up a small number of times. DNA of the CDR3: TGTGCCAGCAGTTCTGGGGTCTTGCTATACGAGCAGTACTTC. This translates into CASSSGVLLYEQYF. The chain carries TRBV12-3 or TRBV12-4 and TRBJ2-7, with D unresolved. The CDR3 runs 14 residues. V dropped 4 bases and J dropped 4 bases, with 14 bases sitting between them.

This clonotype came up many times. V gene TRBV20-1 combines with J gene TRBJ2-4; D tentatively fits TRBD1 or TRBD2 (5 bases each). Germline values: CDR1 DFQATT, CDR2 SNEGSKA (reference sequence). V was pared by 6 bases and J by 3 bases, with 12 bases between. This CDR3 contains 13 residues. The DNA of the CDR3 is TGCAGTGCAACCGGGACCCACAAAAACATTCAGTACTTC. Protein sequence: CSATGTHKNIQYF.